Below, 19 T cell receptor beta chains from the same sample are listed, as sequenced in a study of response to subunit inactivated influenza vaccine. TCRdb called the RT-PCR reads again in MiXCR, with one record for every CDR3 protein. The profile shows about 780,000 distinct CDR3 sequences, approximately 18% of them singletons. Sequenced material: PBMCs from blood, taken about 5 days after vaccination. The receptors come from a man aged 50 to 60 who received an inactivated influenza vaccine.

The V gene is TRBV4-2, the J gene TRBJ2-3; 12 positions match TRBD2. Germline values: CDR1 LGHNA, CDR2 YNFKEQ. J lost 4 bases, V lost 0 bases, and 2 bases had no gene match. This CDR3 has 16 amino acids. Here the CDR3 reads CASSQDLAGGPDTQYF. CDR3 nucleotides: TGTGCCAGCAGCCAAGATCTAGCGGGAGGGCCAGATACGCAGTATTTT.

This chain uses TRBV7-2 with TRBJ2-7; perhaps TRBD1 as D (5 bases). The germline gives CDR1 SGHTA, CDR2 FQGNSA. The CDR3 sequence is 14 residues long. Trimming took off 7 bases at V and 3 bases at J, with 16 bases between the two ends. CDR3 protein: CASTNPQGSYEQYF. The CDR3 region has the DNA TGTGCCAGCACCAACCCCCAGGGAAGCTACGAGCAGTACTTC.

This clonotype occurred a few times. CDR3 sequence reads: CASSIDSTGQYF. The CDR3 coding sequence is TGTGCCAGCAGCATAGACAGCACGGGGCAGTATTTT. The genes are TRBV7-9 and TRBJ2-3, with D possibly TRBD1 on 5 matching bases. With 5 bases removed from V and 11 bases from J, the gap between germline ends came to 14 bases. From germline, CDR1 is SEHNR and CDR2 FQNEAQ (reference sequence). The CDR3 length is 12 residues.

J is TRBJ2-7 and V is TRBV6-2 or TRBV6-3; TRBD1 aligns across 9 bases. The V segment lost 5 bases and the J segment 5 bases; nucleotides outside the gene matches: 7. This CDR3 region has 14 residues. Germline CDR1 MNHEY, CDR2 SVGEGT. The CDR3 reads CASSLGTGSDEQYF. The CDR3 DNA reads as TGTGCCAGCAGTCTTGGGACAGGGTCGGACGAGCAGTACTTC.

The gene calls are TRBV4-2 and TRBJ2-3, with 9 positions matching TRBD2. Germline CDR1 reads LGHNA; CDR2 reads YNFKEQ. CDR3 length equals 14 residues. Trimming took 4 bases from V and 5 from J; bases not matched to a gene: 4. As DNA, the CDR3 is TGTGCCAGCAGCCCCGGGACTAGCTTAGATACGCAGTATTTT. Its protein is CASSPGTSLDTQYF.

J is TRBJ2-3 and V is TRBV12-3 or TRBV12-4; 10 bases are a match to TRBD2. There are 14 residues in the CDR3. With 6 bases clipped from V and 8 bases from J, the junction kept 8 bases outside the gene matches. The CDR3 loop reads CASRARGLAVTQYF. CDR3 DNA sequence: TGTGCCAGCAGGGCTCGAGGACTAGCGGTTACGCAGTATTTT.

This sequence joins TRBV6-5 and TRBJ1-6; no firm D call. Germline V gives CDR1 MNHEY, CDR2 SVGAGI. V dropped 1 base and J dropped 8 bases, with 12 bases sitting between them. This CDR3 is built from 15 residues. The CDR3 DNA is TGTGCCAGCAGTTACTTACGTACCTCCGATTCACCCCTCCACTTT. It codes for CASSYLRTSDSPLHF.

This clonotype was observed a handful of times. This chain connects TRBV6-5 to TRBJ2-1, with 9 bases aligning to TRBD2. Germline CDR1 reads MNHEY; CDR2 reads SVGAGI. V gave up 2 bases and J gave up 4 bases; unmatched junction bases: 9. This CDR3 spans 17 amino acids. The CDR3 spells CASSYTAGGPGYNEQFF. In nucleotides, the CDR3 is TGTGCCAGCAGTTACACAGCGGGGGGACCAGGGTACAATGAGCAGTTCTTC.

This rearrangement joins TRBV7-9 to TRBJ1-1, with D possibly matching TRBD1 (6 bases). The CDR3 extends over 13 amino acids. V was clipped by 5 bases and J by 8 bases, with 15 bases between them. Germline-derived CDR1 and CDR2 are SEHNR and FQNEAQ (reference sequence). The CDR3 DNA reads TGTGCCAGCAGCATACTGGGGGGCCAGGAAGCTTTCTTT. Protein sequence: CASSILGGQEAFF.

This clonotype was observed a few times. This chain links TRBV20-1 with TRBJ2-2, with 12 positions matching TRBD2. The CDR3 length is 17 residues. V lost 0 bases, J lost 5 bases, and 7 bases stayed unmatched. Germline V gene data show CDR1 as DFQATT and CDR2 as SNEGSKA (reference sequence). The CDR3 DNA is TGCAGTGCTAGAGATCTACTAGCGGGAGGACCAACCGGGGAGCTGTTTTTT. This gives the protein CSARDLLAGGPTGELFF.

This rearrangement joins TRBV6-5 to TRBJ2-2; 8 bases match TRBD1. Germline CDR1 reads MNHEY; CDR2 reads SVGAGI. The CDR3 has 14 amino acids. V was pared by 7 bases and J by 5 bases, with 6 bases of the junction left unmatched. CDR3 sequence reads: CASNLGDRTGELFF. The CDR3 bases are TGTGCCAGCAATTTGGGGGACAGGACCGGGGAGCTGTTTTTT.

This clonotype was counted only a few times. This chain connects TRBV4-3 to TRBJ1-1, with 11 bases aligning to TRBD1. V was pared by 1 base and J by 3 bases, with 10 bases of the junction left unmatched. The CDR3 spans 18 residues. CDR1 is LGHNA and CDR2 is YSLEER in the germline V gene. The CDR3 DNA follows: TGCGCCAGCAGCCAAGCGTGGACAGGGGGCGCCCCGGACACTGAAGCTTTCTTT. Translated: CASSQAWTGGAPDTEAFF.

The chain uses TRBV2 and TRBJ2-1; D might be TRBD1 (6 bases). The germline V and J ends were trimmed by 8 bases and 5 bases, with 10 bases remaining between them. Germline V gene sequence: CDR1 SNHLY, CDR2 FYNNEI. The CDR3 sequence is 12 residues long. CDR3: CASLRTDNEQFF. The CDR3 DNA reads TGTGCCAGCCTTCGGACAGACAATGAGCAGTTCTTC.

The chain employs TRBV12-3 or TRBV12-4 and TRBJ1-2, with 9 bases identical to TRBD1. V trimming: 0 bases; J trimming: 4 bases; junction bases outside the gene matches: 3. The CDR3 has 15 residues. The CDR3 sequence: CASSLAGQGAYGYTF. The DNA for the CDR3 is TGTGCCAGCAGTTTAGCGGGACAGGGAGCCTATGGCTACACCTTC.

This clonotype was seen at least ten times. The chain carries TRBV5-1 and TRBJ2-3, with 9 bases lining up with TRBD1. The CDR3 is made up of 14 amino acids. Germline assignment: CDR1 SGHRS and CDR2 YFSETQ. V shed 4 bases, J shed 5 bases, and the junction held 5 bases outside the gene matches. Written as DNA, the CDR3 is TGCGCCAGCAGCAGGGACAGGGTCGGAGATACGCAGTATTTT. Protein: CASSRDRVGDTQYF.

The rearrangement uses TRBV12-3 or TRBV12-4 and TRBJ1-2; the match to TRBD1 covers 7 bases. This CDR3 contains 15 residues. V was clipped by 6 bases and J by 3 bases; unmatched bases: 10. The CDR3 DNA reads TGTGCCAGCAGCTCCGACAACAGGGGCCACTATGGCTACACCTTC. Protein product: CASSSDNRGHYGYTF.

The rearrangement joins TRBV5-1 to TRBJ1-1, with TRBD1 as a possible D gene (6 bases). The CDR3 contains 13 residues. The germline V and J ends were trimmed by 6 bases and 2 bases, with 11 bases remaining between them. The V gene's germline CDR1 is SGHRS and CDR2 YFSETQ. The CDR3 DNA reads as TGCGCCAGCACTACAGGGTTTAACACTGAAGCTTTCTTT. It encodes CASTTGFNTEAFF. The full variable domain, its missing parts supplied by reference TRBV5-1 and TRBJ1-1, is KAGVTQTPRYLIKTRGQQVTLSCSPISGHRSVSWYQQTPGQGLQFLFEYFSETQRNKGNFPGRFSGRQFSNSRSEMNVSTLELGDSALYLCASTTGFNTEAFFGQGTRLTVV.

This clonotype has only a few counts. The chain recombines TRBV6-1 with TRBJ2-7; D is unclear. CDR1 MNHNS and CDR2 SASEGT come from the germline V gene. CDR3 length: 14 residues. With 5 bases removed from V and 0 bases from J, the gap between germline ends came to 11 bases. Written as DNA, the CDR3 is TGTGCCAGCAGTCGTTTACGAAACTCCTACGAGCAGTACTTC. This sequence encodes CASSRLRNSYEQYF.

This clonotype was counted between two and nine times. The chain couples TRBV13 to TRBJ2-3; D tentatively reads TRBD1 or TRBD2 (5 bases each). V lost 1 base and J lost 6, with 11 bases in between. Germline values: CDR1 PRHDT, CDR2 FYEKMQ (reference sequence). The CDR3 sequence is 14 residues long. The CDR3 nucleotides are TGTGCCAGCAGCTTAGAGGGCTGGGGGGATACGCAGTATTTT. It translates to CASSLEGWGDTQYF.